The source of this T cell receptor beta chain is a study of shared clonotypes between healthy human individuals. Whole-study findings and limits: Relative to memory subsets, naive subsets generally showed larger estimated richness.

On this clone: Its antigen remains unknown.

The repertoire was sequenced with immunoSEQ multiplex PCR; TCRdb's copy has only in-frame clones and lacks some. This sample yields fewer than 2.5 million clones, of which 93% are seen a single time; 0.35% to 0.45% belongs to the top ten. The CDR3 has 15 amino acids. The germline V gene has CDR1 MNHNY and CDR2 SVGAGI (reference sequence). V was clipped by 0 bases and J by 2 bases; unmatched bases: 1. This clonotype was obtained from a young man in good health. Some clones in this sample may be carry-over from other donors' samples. Input material: naive CD4+ T cells from PBMCs. Subset: CD45RA+ positively selected. This chain uses TRBV6-6 with TRBJ2-5, with 9 bases matching TRBD2. The CDR3: CASSYSAGGQETQYF. The CDR3 DNA follows: TGTGCCAGCAGTTACTCGGCGGGAGGGCAAGAGACCCAGTACTTC.